This TCR beta chain was captured in a study of blood T cell repertoires in COVID-19. Study members were between 18 and 89 years old and lived in 24 US regions. The V end was cut by 6 bases, the J end by 8 bases, with 14 bases between. Per the germline V gene, CDR1 is MNHEY and CDR2 is SVGAGI. CDR3 length: 14 residues. TCRdb's copy holds only in-frame clones and misses some; the assay was immunoSEQ multiplex PCR. The sample yields 250,000 or so clones, 88% seen once. The sequenced material came from PBMCs or T cells enriched from blood (not recorded which). The TCR originated in a woman aged 40 to 55 with acute COVID-19. The chain has TRBV6-5 and TRBJ1-6; D gene ambiguous. CDR3 region: CASSPYRLHSPLHF. CDR3 nucleotides: TGTGCCAGCAGCCCCTACCGATTGCATTCACCCCTCCACTTT.